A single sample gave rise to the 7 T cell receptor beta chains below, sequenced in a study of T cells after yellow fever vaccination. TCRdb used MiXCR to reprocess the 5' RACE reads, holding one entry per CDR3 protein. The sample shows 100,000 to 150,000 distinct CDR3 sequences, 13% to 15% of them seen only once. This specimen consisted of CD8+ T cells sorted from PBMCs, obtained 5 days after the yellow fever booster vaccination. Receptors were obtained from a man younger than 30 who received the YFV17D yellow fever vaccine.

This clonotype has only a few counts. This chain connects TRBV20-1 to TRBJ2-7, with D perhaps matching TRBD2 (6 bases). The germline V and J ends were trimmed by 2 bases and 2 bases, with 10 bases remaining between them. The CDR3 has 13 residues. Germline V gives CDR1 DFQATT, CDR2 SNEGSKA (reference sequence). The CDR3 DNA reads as TGCAGTGCTAGAACAATAGCGGCCTACGAGCAGTACGTC. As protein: CSARTIAAYEQYV.

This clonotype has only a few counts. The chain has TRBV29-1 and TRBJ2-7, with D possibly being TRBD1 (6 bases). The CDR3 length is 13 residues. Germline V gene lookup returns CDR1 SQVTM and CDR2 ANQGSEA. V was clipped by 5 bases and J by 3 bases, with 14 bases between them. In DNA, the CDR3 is TGCAGCGTTTCCCAGGGGTTAGACTACGAGCAGTACGTC. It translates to CSVSQGLDYEQYV.

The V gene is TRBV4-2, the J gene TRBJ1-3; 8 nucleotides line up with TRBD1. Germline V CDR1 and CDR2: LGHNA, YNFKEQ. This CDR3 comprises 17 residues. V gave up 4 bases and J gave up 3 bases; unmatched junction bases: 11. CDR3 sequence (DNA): TGTGCCAGCAGCCCGGGGCTCGGACAGGGCGGTGGAAACACCATATATTTT. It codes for CASSPGLGQGGGNTIYF.

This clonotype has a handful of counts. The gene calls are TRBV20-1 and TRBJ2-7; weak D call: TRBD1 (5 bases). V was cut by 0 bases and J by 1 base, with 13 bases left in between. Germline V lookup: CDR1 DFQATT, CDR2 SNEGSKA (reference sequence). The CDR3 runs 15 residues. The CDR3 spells CSARDMGRRSYEQYF. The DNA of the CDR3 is TGCAGTGCTAGAGATATGGGGCGCAGGTCCTACGAGCAGTACTTC.

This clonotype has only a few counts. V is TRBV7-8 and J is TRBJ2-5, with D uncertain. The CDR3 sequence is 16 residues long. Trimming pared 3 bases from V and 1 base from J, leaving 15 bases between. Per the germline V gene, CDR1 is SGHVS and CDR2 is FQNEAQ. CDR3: CASSLPYVGGQETQYF. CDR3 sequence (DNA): TGTGCCAGCAGCTTGCCGTATGTTGGCGGCCAAGAGACCCAGTACTTC.

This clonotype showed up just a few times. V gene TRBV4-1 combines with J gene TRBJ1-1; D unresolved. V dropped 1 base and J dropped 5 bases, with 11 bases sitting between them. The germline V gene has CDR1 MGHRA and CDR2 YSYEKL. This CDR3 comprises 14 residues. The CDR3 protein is CASSQVGGRTEAFF. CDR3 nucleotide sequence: TGCGCCAGCAGCCAAGTGGGAGGGAGGACTGAAGCTTTCTTT.

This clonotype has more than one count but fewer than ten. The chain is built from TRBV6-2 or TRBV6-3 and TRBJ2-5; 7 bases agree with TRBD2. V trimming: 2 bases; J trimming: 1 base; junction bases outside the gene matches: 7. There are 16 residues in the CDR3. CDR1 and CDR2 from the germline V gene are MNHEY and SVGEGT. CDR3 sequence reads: CASSYGLADLQETQYF. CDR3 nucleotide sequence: TGTGCCAGCAGTTACGGGCTAGCGGACCTCCAAGAGACCCAGTACTTC.